These 10 T cell receptor beta chains were sequenced from one sample in a study of T-cell reconstitution after alpha-beta-depleted transplantation in children. Unique molecular identifiers were incorporated into the prepared TCRbeta library. TCRdb processed the PCR reads anew with MiXCR; each CDR3 protein has one entry. The sample shows about 190,000 distinct CDR3 sequences, 11% of them seen only once. Source: PBMCs, taken before TCRalphabeta/CD19-depleted stem cell transplant. All receptors come from a boy aged 2 to 10 with acute myeloid leukemia, due to receive a stem cell transplant.

The chain uses TRBV2 and TRBJ2-5; 8 bases line up with TRBD1. After removal of 5 bases from V and 5 bases from J, the junction contained 7 bases not matched to a gene. The CDR3 length is 14 residues. Germline values: CDR1 SNHLY, CDR2 FYNNEI. The CDR3 DNA sequence: TGTGCCAGCAGTATACAGGGGGTGTGGGAGACCCAGTACTTC. This translates into CASSIQGVWETQYF.

This clonotype was detected ten times or more. This sequence joins TRBV27 and TRBJ1-4, with TRBD1 identical over 8 bases. The CDR3 extends over 14 amino acids. The V and J ends lost 6 bases and 5 bases, in that order; junction bases with no gene match: 5. Per the germline V gene, CDR1 is MNHEY and CDR2 is SMNVEV (reference sequence). The CDR3 protein is CASRRQGMNEKLFF. In nucleotides, the CDR3 is TGTGCCAGCAGAAGACAGGGGATGAATGAAAAACTGTTTTTT.

This clonotype has ten or more counts. This sequence joins TRBV12-3 or TRBV12-4 and TRBJ2-5; TRBD2 is a possible D gene (6 bases). CDR3 length: 17 amino acids. Trimming took 0 bases from V and 4 from J, leaving 18 bases between them. CDR3 coding DNA: TGTGCCAGCAGTTTAGCGCTAACTGGGAGGTTTGGAGAGACCCAGTACTTC. This gives the protein CASSLALTGRFGETQYF.

This clonotype was seen at least ten times. The chain joins TRBV21-1 to TRBJ2-7; the D segment call TRBD1 is taken from the table without a DNA check. TRBV21-1 is a pseudogene locus. This CDR3 has 14 amino acids. The CDR3 loop is CASSMSKYPLEQYV. DNA of the CDR3: TGTGCCAGCAGTATGTCCAAATACCCCCTCGAGCAGTACGTC.

This clonotype was recorded at least ten times. J is TRBJ2-3 and V is TRBV20-1, with 10 bases matching TRBD2. Per the germline V gene, CDR1 is DFQATT and CDR2 is SNEGSKA (reference sequence). This CDR3 is built from 16 residues. The J segment lost 2 bases and the V segment lost 0 bases, leaving 5 bases of the junction unmatched. The CDR3: CSARDVLAGNTDTQYF. The CDR3, as DNA: TGCAGTGCTAGAGATGTACTAGCGGGAAACACAGATACGCAGTATTTT.

This clonotype was counted many times. The chain has TRBV20-1 and TRBJ1-4; D is possibly TRBD1 (5 bases). This CDR3 region has 15 residues. The germline V gene has CDR1 DFQATT and CDR2 SNEGSKA (reference sequence). With 2 bases removed from V and 7 bases from J, the gap between germline ends came to 17 bases. CDR3 region: CSARPRGRNFEKLFF. For the CDR3, the DNA is TGCAGTGCTAGACCGAGGGGCCGCAACTTTGAAAAACTGTTTTTT.

Notes on this clonotype: A single base separates this from a much larger clone, so it may be a read error. The chain joins TRBV5-1 to TRBJ1-1, with D unclear. Germline V gene lookup returns CDR1 SGHRS and CDR2 YFSETQ. Trimming took 6 bases from V and 0 from J, leaving 12 bases between them. CDR3 length equals 14 residues. This CDR3 is CASTSSTVNTEAFF. The DNA for the CDR3 is TGCGCCAGCACCTCCAGTACGGTGAACACTGAAGCTTTCTTT.

V and J are TRBV7-9 and TRBJ2-7; possible D gene TRBD1, 6 bases. Germline loops: CDR1 SEHNR, CDR2 FQNEAQ (reference sequence). Trimming took 5 bases from V and 0 from J, leaving 14 bases between them. The CDR3 is 15 amino acids. The CDR3 loop is CASSDPRDNSYEQYF. In DNA, the CDR3 is TGTGCCAGCAGCGACCCCCGGGACAACTCCTACGAGCAGTACTTC.

This clonotype was seen at least ten times. CDR3 sequence reads: CASSFRGLSGANVLTF. CDR3 sequence (DNA): TGTGCCAGCAGCTTTCGGGGACTTTCTGGGGCCAACGTCCTGACTTTC. This chain joins TRBV5-5 and TRBJ2-6, with D possibly being TRBD2 (6 bases). The CDR3 covers 16 residues. V was shortened by 2 bases and J by 1 base, with 10 bases between the two germline ends. The germline V gene encodes CDR1 SGHKS and CDR2 YYEKEE (reference sequence).

This clonotype came up many times. The rearrangement joins TRBV7-6 to TRBJ1-5; no definite D call. This CDR3 region has 16 residues. The ends were cut back, 1 base at V and 3 bases at J, with 13 bases in the middle. Germline CDR1 SGHVS, CDR2 FNYEAQ. CDR3 DNA sequence: TGTGCCAGCAGCTTAGTTCCGGTTGCGATCAATCAGCCCCAGCATTTT. Its translation: CASSLVPVAINQPQHF. Together with reference TRBV7-6 and TRBJ1-5, the CDR3 gives the full variable domain: GAGVSQSPRYKVTKRGQDVALRCDPISGHVSLYWYRQALGQGPEFLTYFNYEAQQDKSGLPNDRFSAERPEGSISTLTIQRTEQRDSAMYRCASSLVPVAINQPQHFGDGTRLSIL.